This T cell receptor (beta chain) comes out of a study of T cell responses to AZD1222 COVID-19 vaccine. Sequenced by immunoSEQ multiplex PCR; TCRdb stores in-frame clones only, minus some. The sample contains 100,000 to 110,000 clones, approximately 91% of which appear only once. Germline V gene lookup returns CDR1 SGHTA and CDR2 FQGNSA. V was cut by 5 bases and J by 3 bases, with 17 bases left in between. The CDR3 is 16 amino acids. Overall study results and limits: White British ancestry dominated among donors, who included more females, and clonal diversity was possibly underestimated.

To note about this clone: The antigen remains unidentified.

Sequencing was performed on peripheral blood, taken on day 0 of AZD1222 vaccination. The sequence derives from an adult in good health. The rearrangement uses TRBV7-2 and TRBJ1-5, with D uncertain. CDR3 region: CASSPHGQVTNQPQHF. DNA of the CDR3: TGTGCCAGCAGCCCCCACGGCCAGGTTACCAATCAGCCCCAGCATTTT.